Only a few counts were recorded for the clone carrying this T cell receptor beta chain. The antigen remains undetermined. Following extraction, RNA underwent reverse transcription to cDNA, which served as the sequencing template. TCRdb's table, derived via immunoSEQ multiplex PCR, lists solely in-frame clones and lacks some. The sample has approximately 140,000 clones, around 87% seen once. Noted treatment: oral pan-JAK inhibitor, 5-10 mg twice daily. The V and J ends lost 5 bases and 5 bases, in that order; junction bases with no gene match: 7. CDR1 is PRHDT, CDR2 FYEKMQ, per germline (reference sequence). The CDR3 is 14 amino acids. This specimen comes from a study of CD8+ T cells in alopecia areata. Across the study: Severity scores in treated patients reflected the percentage of scalp affected.

Overall study findings and caveats: Patients showed less clear TCR sequence sharing than mice, possibly partly because of HLA diversity. It was observed that many expanded lesional clones persisted in scalp and blood during tofacitinib.

This specimen was CD8+ T cells sorted from blood, taken at week 4, from a patient treated with tofacitinib. The receptor was isolated from a human donor with alopecia areata. This sequence joins TRBV13 and TRBJ2-7, with 9 nucleotides matching TRBD1. The CDR3 bases are TGTGCCAGCAGCGGGCGGACAGGGGAGGACGAGCAGTACTTC. It is translated as CASSGRTGEDEQYF.